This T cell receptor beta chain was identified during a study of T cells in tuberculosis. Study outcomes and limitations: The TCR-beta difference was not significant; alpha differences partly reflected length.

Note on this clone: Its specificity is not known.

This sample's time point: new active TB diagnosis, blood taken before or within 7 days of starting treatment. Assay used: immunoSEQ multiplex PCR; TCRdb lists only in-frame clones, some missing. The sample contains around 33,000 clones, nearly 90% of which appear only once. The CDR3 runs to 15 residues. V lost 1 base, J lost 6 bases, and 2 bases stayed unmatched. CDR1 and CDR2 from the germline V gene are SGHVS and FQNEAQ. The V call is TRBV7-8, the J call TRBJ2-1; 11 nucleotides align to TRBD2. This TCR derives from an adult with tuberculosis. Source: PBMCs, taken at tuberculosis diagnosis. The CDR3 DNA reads TGTGCCAGCAGCTTAGGACTAGCGGGGACCAATGAGCAGTTCTTC. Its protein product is CASSLGLAGTNEQFF. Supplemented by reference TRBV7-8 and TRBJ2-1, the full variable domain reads GAGVSQSPRYKVAKRGQDVALRCDPISGHVSLFWYQQALGQGPEFLTYFQNEAQLDKSGLPSDRFFAERPEGSVSTLKIQRTQQEDSAVYLCASSLGLAGTNEQFFGPGTRLTVL.